The next 10 T cell receptor beta chains were all read from a single sample in a study of blood T cell repertoires in COVID-19. The repertoire was sequenced with immunoSEQ multiplex PCR; TCRdb's copy has only in-frame clones and lacks some. The sample contains over 120,000 clones, 80% to 90% of which appear only once. The sequenced sample was peripheral blood. These TCRs come from a man aged 45-65 years who had recovered from COVID-19.

The V gene is TRBV19, the J gene TRBJ1-5; D uncertain. V dropped 3 bases and J dropped 1 base, with 16 bases sitting between them. This CDR3 region has 17 residues. CDR1 and CDR2 (germline): LNHDA, SQIVND (reference sequence). The CDR3 nucleotides are TGTGCCAGTAGTATGTCCCAGTCGGGTGAGAGCAATCAGCCCCAGCATTTT. Its translation is CASSMSQSGESNQPQHF.

This clone was seen once. The rearrangement uses TRBV5-4 and TRBJ1-2, with TRBD1 matching 7 bases. Germline lookup yields CDR1 SGHNT and CDR2 YYREEE (reference sequence). The V and J ends lost 2 bases and 4 bases, in that order; junction bases with no gene match: 5. This CDR3 region has 14 residues. The CDR3 region has the DNA TGTGCCAGCAGCTTTGACAGGGAGTTCTATGGCTACACCTTC. Translated: CASSFDREFYGYTF.

This chain uses TRBV7-2 with TRBJ2-2, with 7 bases aligning to TRBD2. CDR3 length: 15 residues. The germline V gene encodes CDR1 SGHTA and CDR2 FQGNSA. Germline trimming cut 1 base from V and 5 bases from J; bases unmatched to any gene: 4. Here the CDR3 reads CASSLGGGGTGELFF. The CDR3 DNA follows: TGTGCCAGCAGCTTAGGGGGGGGAGGGACCGGGGAGCTGTTTTTT. Filled out from reference TRBV7-2 and TRBJ2-2, the complete variable domain reads GAGVSQSPSNKVTEKGKDVELRCDPISGHTALYWYRQSLGQGLEFLIYFQGNSAPDKSGLPSDRFSAERTGGSVSTLTIQRTQQEDSAVYLCASSLGGGGTGELFFGEGSRLTVL.

The gene calls are TRBV5-1 and TRBJ1-3, with D possibly TRBD1 on 6 matching bases. Trimming stripped 4 bases from V and 4 bases from J, with 12 bases between. In germline, CDR1 is SGHRS, CDR2 YFSETQ. The length of the CDR3 is 14 residues. The CDR3 sequence: CASSTGQPGNTIYF. CDR3 in DNA: TGCGCCAGCAGCACCGGACAGCCGGGAAACACCATATATTTT.

This chain connects TRBV7-8 to TRBJ2-2; D perhaps matches TRBD2 (5 bases). This CDR3 spans 14 amino acids. Germline values: CDR1 SGHVS, CDR2 FQNEAQ. V was shortened by 8 bases and J by 1 base, with 11 bases between the two germline ends. As DNA, the CDR3 is TGTGCCAGCCCTAAAGGAGGGAACACCGGGGAGCTGTTTTTT. It translates to CASPKGGNTGELFF.

The CDR3, as DNA: TGCGCCAGCAGCGTCCGAGAGAATGAGCAGTTCTTC. Protein: CASSVRENEQFF. This rearrangement joins TRBV5-1 to TRBJ2-1; unclear D gene. V was cut by 4 bases and J by 7 bases, with 9 bases left in between. Germline V gene data show CDR1 as SGHRS and CDR2 as YFSETQ. The CDR3 length is 12 residues.

The chain links TRBV7-3 to TRBJ2-1; 14 bases map to TRBD2. The germline CDR1 and CDR2 sequences are SGHTA and FQGTGA. This CDR3 contains 19 residues. With 4 bases clipped from V and 4 bases from J, the junction kept 12 bases outside the gene matches. The CDR3 coding sequence is TGTGCCAGCAGCTCCCCGTACGGGACTAGCGGGGGAACTTACAATGAGCAGTTCTTC. Protein sequence: CASSSPYGTSGGTYNEQFF. The complete variable domain, with remaining parts taken from reference TRBV7-3 and TRBJ2-1, reads GAGVSQTPSNKVTEKGKYVELRCDPISGHTALYWYRQSLGQGPEFLIYFQGTGAADDSGLPNDRFFAVRPEGSVSTLKIQRTERGDSAVYLCASSSPYGTSGGTYNEQFFGPGTRLTVL.

This chain connects TRBV7-8 to TRBJ2-1, with D possibly TRBD1 on 5 matching bases. This CDR3 comprises 15 residues. V lost 5 bases and J 2 bases, leaving 13 bases between the germline ends. The V gene's germline CDR1 is SGHVS and CDR2 FQNEAQ. CDR3 DNA: TGTGCCAGCAGCGCATACAGGACAACCTACAATGAGCAGTTCTTC. Translated, it gives CASSAYRTTYNEQFF. The full variable domain, rest sourced from reference TRBV7-8 and TRBJ2-1, is GAGVSQSPRYKVAKRGQDVALRCDPISGHVSLFWYQQALGQGPEFLTYFQNEAQLDKSGLPSDRFFAERPEGSVSTLKIQRTQQEDSAVYLCASSAYRTTYNEQFFGPGTRLTVL.

The chain carries TRBV29-1 and TRBJ1-2, with 7 positions matching TRBD1. In germline, CDR1 is SQVTM, CDR2 ANQGSEA. This CDR3 is built from 13 residues. Trimming at V came to 7 bases and at J to 8 bases, leaving 13 bases not matched to a gene. CDR3 region: CSDGGQFPGGYTF. CDR3 DNA: TGCAGCGATGGGGGACAGTTTCCAGGCGGCTACACCTTC.

The chain carries TRBV9 and TRBJ2-1, with a possible D match to TRBD2 (5 bases). V was clipped by 0 bases and J by 8 bases, with 15 bases between them. This CDR3 is built from 15 residues. The germline gives CDR1 SGDLS, CDR2 YYNGEE. The CDR3 sequence: CASSVGGLLGDEQFF. In DNA, the CDR3 is TGTGCCAGCAGCGTAGGAGGACTGCTCGGCGATGAGCAGTTCTTC.